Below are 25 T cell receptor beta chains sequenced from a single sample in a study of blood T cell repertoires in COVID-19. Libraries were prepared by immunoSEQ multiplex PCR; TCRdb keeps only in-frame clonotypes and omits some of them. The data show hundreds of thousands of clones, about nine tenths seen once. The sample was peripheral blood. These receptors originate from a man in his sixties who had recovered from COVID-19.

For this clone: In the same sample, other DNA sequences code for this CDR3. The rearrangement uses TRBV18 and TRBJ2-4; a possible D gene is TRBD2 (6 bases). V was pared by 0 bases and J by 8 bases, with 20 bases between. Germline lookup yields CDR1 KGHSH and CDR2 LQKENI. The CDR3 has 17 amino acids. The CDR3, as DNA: TGTGCCAGCTCACCACCCCCCTTACTTACCCCGGGGGACATTCAGTACTTC. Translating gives CASSPPPLLTPGDIQYF.

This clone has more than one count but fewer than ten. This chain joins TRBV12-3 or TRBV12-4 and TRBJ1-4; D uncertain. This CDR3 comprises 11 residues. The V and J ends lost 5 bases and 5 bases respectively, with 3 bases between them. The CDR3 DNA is TGTGCCAGCAGTGTAAATGAAAAACTGTTTTTT. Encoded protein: CASSVNEKLFF.

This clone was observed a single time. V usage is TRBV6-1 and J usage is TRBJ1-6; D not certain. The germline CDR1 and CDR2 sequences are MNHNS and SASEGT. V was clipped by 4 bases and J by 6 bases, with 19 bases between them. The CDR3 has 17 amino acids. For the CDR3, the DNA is TGTGCCAGCAGTGCTCTCCCCCAGGCCCTTATTAATTCACCCCTCCACTTT. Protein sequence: CASSALPQALINSPLHF.

CDR3 coding DNA: TGTGCCAGTAGTGTTCCGGGACAGTACTATGGCTACACCTTC. Protein: CASSVPGQYYGYTF. The chain employs TRBV19 and TRBJ1-2; TRBD1 matches at 7 bases. V was pared by 5 bases and J by 3 bases, with 6 bases of the junction left unmatched. CDR1 and CDR2 (germline): LNHDA, SQIVND (reference sequence). The CDR3 is 14 residues long.

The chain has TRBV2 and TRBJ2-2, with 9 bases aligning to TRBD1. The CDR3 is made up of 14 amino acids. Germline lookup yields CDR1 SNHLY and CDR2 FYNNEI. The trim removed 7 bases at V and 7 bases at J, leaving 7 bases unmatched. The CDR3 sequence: CASTGQGFSGELFF. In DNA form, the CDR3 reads TGTGCCAGCACGGGACAGGGCTTTAGCGGGGAGCTGTTTTTT.

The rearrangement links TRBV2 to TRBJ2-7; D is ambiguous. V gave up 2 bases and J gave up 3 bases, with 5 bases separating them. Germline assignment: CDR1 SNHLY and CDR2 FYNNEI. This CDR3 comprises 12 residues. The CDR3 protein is CASSENGYEQYF. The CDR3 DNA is TGTGCCAGCAGTGAAAACGGCTACGAGCAGTACTTC.

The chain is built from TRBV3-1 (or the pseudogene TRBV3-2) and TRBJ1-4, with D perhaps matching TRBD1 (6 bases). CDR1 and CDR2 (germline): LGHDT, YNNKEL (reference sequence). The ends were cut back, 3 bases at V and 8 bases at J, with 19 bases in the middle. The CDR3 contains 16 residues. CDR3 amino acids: CASSHPITGIEEKLFF. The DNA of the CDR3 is TGTGCCAGCAGCCACCCAATAACAGGGATTGAGGAAAAACTGTTTTTT.

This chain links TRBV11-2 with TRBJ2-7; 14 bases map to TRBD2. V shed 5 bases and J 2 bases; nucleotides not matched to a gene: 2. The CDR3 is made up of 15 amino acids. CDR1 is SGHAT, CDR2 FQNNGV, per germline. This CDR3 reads CASSGLAGGPYEQYV. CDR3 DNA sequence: TGTGCCAGCAGCGGACTAGCGGGGGGCCCCTACGAGCAGTACGTC.

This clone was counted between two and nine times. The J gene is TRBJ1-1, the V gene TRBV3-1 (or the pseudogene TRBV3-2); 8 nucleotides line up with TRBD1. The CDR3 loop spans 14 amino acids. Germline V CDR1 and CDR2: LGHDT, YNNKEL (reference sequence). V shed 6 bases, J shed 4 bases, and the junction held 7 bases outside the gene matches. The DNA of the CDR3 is TGTGCCAGCAGACTCCAGGGGGCGAGCACTGAAGCTTTCTTT. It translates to CASRLQGASTEAFF.

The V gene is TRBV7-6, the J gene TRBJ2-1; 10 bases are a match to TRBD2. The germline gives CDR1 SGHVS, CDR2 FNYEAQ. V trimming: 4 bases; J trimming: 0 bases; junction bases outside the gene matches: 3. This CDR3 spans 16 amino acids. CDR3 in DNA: TGTGCCAGCAGCTCCCTAGCGGGGGACTCCTACAATGAGCAGTTCTTC. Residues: CASSSLAGDSYNEQFF.

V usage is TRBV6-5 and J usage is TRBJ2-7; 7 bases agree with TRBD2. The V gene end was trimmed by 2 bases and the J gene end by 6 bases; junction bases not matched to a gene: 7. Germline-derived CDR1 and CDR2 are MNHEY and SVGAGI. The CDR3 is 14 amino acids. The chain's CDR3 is CASSYGRGAGEQYF. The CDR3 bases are TGTGCCAGCAGTTACGGGAGGGGAGCAGGCGAGCAGTACTTC.

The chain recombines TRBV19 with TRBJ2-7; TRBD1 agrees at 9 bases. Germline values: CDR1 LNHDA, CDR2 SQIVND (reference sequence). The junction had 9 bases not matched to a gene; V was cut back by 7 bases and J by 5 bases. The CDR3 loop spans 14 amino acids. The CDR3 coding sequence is TGTGCCAGTAAAGAAGACAGGGGGGTAGACGAGCAGTACTTC. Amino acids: CASKEDRGVDEQYF.

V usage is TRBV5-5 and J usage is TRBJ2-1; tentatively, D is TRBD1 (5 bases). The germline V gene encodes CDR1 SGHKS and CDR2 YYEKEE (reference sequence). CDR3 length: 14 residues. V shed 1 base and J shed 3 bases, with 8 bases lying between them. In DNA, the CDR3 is TGTGCCAGCAGCTTGTCCCAGGGCTACAATGAGCAGTTCTTC. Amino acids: CASSLSQGYNEQFF.

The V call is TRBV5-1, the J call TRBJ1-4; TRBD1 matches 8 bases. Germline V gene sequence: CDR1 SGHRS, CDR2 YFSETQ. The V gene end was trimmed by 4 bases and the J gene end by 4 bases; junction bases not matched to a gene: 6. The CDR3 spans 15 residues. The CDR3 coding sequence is TGCGCCAGCAGCAGGACAGGGCCCGATAATGAAAAACTGTTTTTT. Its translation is CASSRTGPDNEKLFF.

The CDR3 nucleotides read TGTGCCAGCAGCTTAGAGATCGGCGGGGGGGCAGTATCGCGGCAGTTCTTC. This gives the protein CASSLEIGGGAVSRQFF. V gene TRBV11-3 combines with J gene TRBJ2-1; 9 bases agree with TRBD2. V lost 0 bases, J lost 12 bases, and 15 bases stayed unmatched. This CDR3 contains 17 residues. From germline, CDR1 is SGHNT and CDR2 YENEEA.

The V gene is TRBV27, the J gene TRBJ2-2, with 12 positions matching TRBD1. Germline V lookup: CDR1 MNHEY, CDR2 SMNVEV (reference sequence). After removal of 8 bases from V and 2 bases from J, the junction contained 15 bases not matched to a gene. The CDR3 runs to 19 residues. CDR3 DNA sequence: TGTGCCAGCCTACTCCGCGGGACAGGGGGCGGCTACAACACCGGGGAGCTGTTTTTT. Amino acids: CASLLRGTGGGYNTGELFF.

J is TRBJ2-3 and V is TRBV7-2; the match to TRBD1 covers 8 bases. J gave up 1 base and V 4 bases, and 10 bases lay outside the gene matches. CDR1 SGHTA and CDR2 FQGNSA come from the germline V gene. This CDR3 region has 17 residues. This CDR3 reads CASSSQDRGGRTDTQYF. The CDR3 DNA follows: TGTGCCAGCAGCTCCCAAGACAGGGGTGGGCGCACAGATACGCAGTATTTT.

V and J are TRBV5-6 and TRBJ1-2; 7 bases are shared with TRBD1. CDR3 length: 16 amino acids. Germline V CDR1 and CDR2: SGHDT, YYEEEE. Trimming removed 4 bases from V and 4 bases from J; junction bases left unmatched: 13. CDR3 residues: CASSRFNRGSGYGYTF. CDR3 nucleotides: TGTGCCAGCAGCCGCTTCAACAGGGGTAGTGGCTATGGCTACACCTTC.

The CDR3 loop reads CASSQVLAGGLGEQFF. In DNA, the CDR3 is TGTGCCAGCAGCCAAGTACTCGCGGGGGGCCTCGGTGAGCAGTTCTTC. This rearrangement joins TRBV3-1 (or the pseudogene TRBV3-2) to TRBJ2-1, with 8 positions matching TRBD2. The CDR3 length is 16 residues. Germline values: CDR1 LGHDT, CDR2 YNNKEL (reference sequence). The junction had 11 bases not matched to a gene; V was cut back by 1 base and J by 9 bases.

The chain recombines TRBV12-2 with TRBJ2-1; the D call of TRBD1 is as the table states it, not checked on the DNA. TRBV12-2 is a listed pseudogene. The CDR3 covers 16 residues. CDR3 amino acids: CASRLVGPPVYNEQFF. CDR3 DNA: TGTGCAAGTCGCTTAGTGGGCCCTCCCGTCTACAATGAGCAGTTCTTC.

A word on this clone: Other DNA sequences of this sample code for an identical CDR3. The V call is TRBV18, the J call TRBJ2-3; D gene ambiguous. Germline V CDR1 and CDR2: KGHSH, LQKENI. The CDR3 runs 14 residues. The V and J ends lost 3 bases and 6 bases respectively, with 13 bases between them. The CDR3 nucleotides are TGTGCCAGCTCACCGCCCTCAGGTGGTGATACGCAGTATTTT. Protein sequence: CASSPPSGGDTQYF.

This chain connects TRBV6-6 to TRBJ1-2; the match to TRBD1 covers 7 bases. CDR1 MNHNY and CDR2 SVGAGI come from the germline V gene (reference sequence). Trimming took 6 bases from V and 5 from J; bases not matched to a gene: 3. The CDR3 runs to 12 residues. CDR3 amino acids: CASSGTEYGYTF. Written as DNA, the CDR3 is TGTGCCAGCAGCGGGACAGAATATGGCTACACCTTC.

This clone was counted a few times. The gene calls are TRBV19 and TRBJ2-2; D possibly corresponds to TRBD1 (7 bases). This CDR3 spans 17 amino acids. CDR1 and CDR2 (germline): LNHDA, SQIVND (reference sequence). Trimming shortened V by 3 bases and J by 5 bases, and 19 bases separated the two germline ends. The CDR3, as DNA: TGTGCCAGTAGTATTTCTTTCGGCCAGGGGGGAACCGGGGAGCTGTTTTTT. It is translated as CASSISFGQGGTGELFF.

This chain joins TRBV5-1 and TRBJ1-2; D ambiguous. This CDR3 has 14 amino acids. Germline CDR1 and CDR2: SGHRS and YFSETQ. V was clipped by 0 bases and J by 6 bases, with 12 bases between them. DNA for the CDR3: TGCGCCAGCAGCTTGGGGTGGGGAGAAGATGGCTACACCTTC. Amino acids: CASSLGWGEDGYTF.

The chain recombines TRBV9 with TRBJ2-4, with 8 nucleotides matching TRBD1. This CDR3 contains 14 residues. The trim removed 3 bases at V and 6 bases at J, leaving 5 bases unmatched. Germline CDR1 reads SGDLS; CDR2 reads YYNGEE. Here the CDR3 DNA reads TGTGCCAGCAGCGCGGACAGGGATGCAAACATTCAGTACTTC. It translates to CASSADRDANIQYF.